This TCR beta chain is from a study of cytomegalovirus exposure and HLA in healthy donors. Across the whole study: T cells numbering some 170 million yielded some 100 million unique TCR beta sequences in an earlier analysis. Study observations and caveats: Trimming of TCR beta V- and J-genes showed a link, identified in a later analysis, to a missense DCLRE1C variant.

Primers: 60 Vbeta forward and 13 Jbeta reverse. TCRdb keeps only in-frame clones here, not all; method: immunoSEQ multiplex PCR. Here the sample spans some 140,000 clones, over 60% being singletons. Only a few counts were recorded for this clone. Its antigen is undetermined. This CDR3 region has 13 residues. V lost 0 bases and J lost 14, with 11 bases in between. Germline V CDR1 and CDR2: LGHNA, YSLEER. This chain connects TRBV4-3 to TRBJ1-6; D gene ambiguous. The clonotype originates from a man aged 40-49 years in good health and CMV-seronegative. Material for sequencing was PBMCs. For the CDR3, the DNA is TGCGCCAGCAGCCAAGACCCTGTCAGTACCCTCCACTTT. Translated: CASSQDPVSTLHF.